The TCR beta chain under discussion was sequenced for a study of shared clonotypes between healthy human individuals. TCRdb's copy holds only in-frame clones and misses some; the assay was immunoSEQ multiplex PCR. The repertoire holds approximately 2,300,000 clones, with 85% to 95% as singletons. The source material was naive CD4+ T cells from PBMCs. Subset defined: CD45RA+ positively selected. This clonotype originated in a man aged 18 to 35 in good health. Some clones in this sample may be carry-over from other donors' samples.

The CDR3 reads CASSYGRGRPHGYTF. The DNA of the CDR3 is TGTGCCAGCAGCTACGGGCGGGGACGGCCCCATGGCTACACCTTC. The rearrangement links TRBV7-2 to TRBJ1-2; the D gene is possibly TRBD1 (5 bases). The V and J ends lost 4 bases and 6 bases respectively, with 18 bases between them. The V gene's germline CDR1 is SGHTA and CDR2 FQGNSA. This CDR3 comprises 15 residues.